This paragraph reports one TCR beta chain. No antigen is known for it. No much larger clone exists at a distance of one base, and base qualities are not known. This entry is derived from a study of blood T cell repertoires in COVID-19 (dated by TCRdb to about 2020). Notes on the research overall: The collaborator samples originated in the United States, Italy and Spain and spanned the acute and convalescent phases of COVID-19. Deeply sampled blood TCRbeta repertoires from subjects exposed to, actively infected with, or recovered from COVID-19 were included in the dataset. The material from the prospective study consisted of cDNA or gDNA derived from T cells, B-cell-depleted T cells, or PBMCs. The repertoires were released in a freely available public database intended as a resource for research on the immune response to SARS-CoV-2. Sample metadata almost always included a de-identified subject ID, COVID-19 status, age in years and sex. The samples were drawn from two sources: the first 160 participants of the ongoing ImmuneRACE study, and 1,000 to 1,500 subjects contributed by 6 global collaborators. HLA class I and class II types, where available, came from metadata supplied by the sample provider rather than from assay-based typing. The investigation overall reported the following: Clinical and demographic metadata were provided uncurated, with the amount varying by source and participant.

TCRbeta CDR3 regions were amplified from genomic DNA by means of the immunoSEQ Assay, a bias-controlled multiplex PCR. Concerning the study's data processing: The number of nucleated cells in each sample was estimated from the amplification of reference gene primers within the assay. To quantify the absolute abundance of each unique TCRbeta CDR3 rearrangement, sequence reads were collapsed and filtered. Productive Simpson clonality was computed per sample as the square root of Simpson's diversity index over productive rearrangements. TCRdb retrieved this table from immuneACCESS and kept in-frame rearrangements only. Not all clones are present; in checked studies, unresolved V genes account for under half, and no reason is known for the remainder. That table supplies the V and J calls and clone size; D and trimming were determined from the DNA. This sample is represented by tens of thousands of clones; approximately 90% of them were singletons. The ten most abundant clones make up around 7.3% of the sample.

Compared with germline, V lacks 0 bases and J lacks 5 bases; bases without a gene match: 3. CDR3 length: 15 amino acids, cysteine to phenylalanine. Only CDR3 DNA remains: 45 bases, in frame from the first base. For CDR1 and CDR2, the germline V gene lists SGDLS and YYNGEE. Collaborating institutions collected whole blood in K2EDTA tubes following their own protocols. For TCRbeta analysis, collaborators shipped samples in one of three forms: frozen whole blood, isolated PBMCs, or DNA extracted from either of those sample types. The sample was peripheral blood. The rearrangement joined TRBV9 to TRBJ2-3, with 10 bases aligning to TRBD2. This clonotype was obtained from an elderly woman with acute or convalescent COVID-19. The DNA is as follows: TGTGCCAGCAGCGTAGCTAGCGGGAGAAAAGATACGCAGTATTTT. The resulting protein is CASSVASGRKDTQYF.